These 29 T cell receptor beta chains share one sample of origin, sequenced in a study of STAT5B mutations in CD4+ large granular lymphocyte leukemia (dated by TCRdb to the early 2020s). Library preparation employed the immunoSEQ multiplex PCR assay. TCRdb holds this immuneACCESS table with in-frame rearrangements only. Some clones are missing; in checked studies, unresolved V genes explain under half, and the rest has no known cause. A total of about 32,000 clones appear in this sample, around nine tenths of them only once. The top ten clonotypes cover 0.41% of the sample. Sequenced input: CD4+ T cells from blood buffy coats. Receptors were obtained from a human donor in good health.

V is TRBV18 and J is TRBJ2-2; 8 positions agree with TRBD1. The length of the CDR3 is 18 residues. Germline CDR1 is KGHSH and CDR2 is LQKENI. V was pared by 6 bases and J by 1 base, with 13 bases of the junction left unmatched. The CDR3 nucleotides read TGTGCCAGCTCGATCGGGACAGGAAGGAGGGGGAACACCGGGGAGCTGTTTTTT. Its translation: CASSIGTGRRGNTGELFF. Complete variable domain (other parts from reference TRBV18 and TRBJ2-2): NAGVMQNPRHLVRRRGQEARLRCSPMKGHSHVYWYRQLPEEGLKFMVYLQKENIIDESGMPKERFSAEFPKEGPSILRIQQVVRGDSAAYFCASSIGTGRRGNTGELFFGEGSRLTVL.

In DNA, the CDR3 is TGTGCCAGTAGTCTCCGACAGGGATTAGTTGATTGGTACACCTTC. Translation: CASSLRQGLVDWYTF. This chain connects TRBV19 to TRBJ1-2, with 7 bases matching TRBD1. CDR1 is LNHDA, CDR2 SQIVND, per germline (reference sequence). With V trimmed by 5 bases and J by 11 bases, 17 bases remained unmatched. This CDR3 comprises 15 residues.

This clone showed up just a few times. For the CDR3, the DNA is TGTGCCAGCAGTGACCAGGGTTTTGGCTATGGCTACACCTTC. Protein product: CASSDQGFGYGYTF. The chain combines TRBV2 with TRBJ1-2, with TRBD1 as a possible D gene (5 bases). The germline V gene encodes CDR1 SNHLY and CDR2 FYNNEI. V dropped 3 bases and J dropped 4 bases, with 12 bases sitting between them. The CDR3 sequence is 14 residues long.

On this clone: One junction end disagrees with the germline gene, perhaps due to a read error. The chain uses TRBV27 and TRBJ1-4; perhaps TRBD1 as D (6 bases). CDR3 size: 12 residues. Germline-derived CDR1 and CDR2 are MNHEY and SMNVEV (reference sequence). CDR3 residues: CASGGGGEKLFF. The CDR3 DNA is TGCGCCAGCGGGGGAGGGGGGGAAAAACTGTTTTTT.

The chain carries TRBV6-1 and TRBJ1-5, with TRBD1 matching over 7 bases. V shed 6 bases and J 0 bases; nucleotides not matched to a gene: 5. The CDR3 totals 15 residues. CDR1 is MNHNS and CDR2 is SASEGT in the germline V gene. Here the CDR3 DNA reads TGTGCCAGCAGGACAACAGGGGATAGCAATCAGCCCCAGCATTTT. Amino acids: CASRTTGDSNQPQHF.

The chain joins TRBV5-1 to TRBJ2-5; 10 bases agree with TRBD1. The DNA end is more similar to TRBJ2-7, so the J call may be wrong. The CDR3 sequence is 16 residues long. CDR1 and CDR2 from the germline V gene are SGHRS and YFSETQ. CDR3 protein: CASSSAFGQGGYEQYF. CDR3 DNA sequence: TGCGCCAGCAGCTCAGCGTTTGGACAGGGGGGGTACGAGCAGTACTTC.

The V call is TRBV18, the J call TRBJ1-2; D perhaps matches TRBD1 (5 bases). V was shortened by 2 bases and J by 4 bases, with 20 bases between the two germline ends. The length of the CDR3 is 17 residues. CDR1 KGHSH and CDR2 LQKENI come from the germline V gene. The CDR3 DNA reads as TGTGCCAGCTCACCATCAGGTCAGGAGGGGTTCTTCTATGGCTACACCTTC. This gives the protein CASSPSGQEGFFYGYTF.

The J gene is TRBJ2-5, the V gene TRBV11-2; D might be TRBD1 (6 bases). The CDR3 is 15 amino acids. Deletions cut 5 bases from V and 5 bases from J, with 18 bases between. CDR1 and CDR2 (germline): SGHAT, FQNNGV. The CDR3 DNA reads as TGTGCCAGCAGCCCTATGGCCGGGACATGGGAGACCCAGTACTTC. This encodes CASSPMAGTWETQYF.

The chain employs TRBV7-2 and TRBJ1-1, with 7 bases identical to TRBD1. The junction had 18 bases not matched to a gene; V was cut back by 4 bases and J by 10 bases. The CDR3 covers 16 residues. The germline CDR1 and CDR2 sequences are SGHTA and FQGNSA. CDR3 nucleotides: TGTGCCAGCAGCTCCACGCTCCGGGTGGGTCAGGGGGTAGCTTTCTTT. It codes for CASSSTLRVGQGVAFF.

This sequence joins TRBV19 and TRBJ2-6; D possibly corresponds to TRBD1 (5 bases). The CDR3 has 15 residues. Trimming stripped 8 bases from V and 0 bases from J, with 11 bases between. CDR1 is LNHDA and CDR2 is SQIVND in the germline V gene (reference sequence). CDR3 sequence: CASEVDSSGANVLTF. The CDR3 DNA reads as TGTGCCAGTGAGGTTGACAGCTCTGGGGCCAACGTCCTGACTTTC.

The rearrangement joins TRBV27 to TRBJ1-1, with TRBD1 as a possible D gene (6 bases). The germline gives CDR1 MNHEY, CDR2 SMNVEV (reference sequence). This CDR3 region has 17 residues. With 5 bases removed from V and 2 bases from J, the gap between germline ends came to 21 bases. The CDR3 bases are TGTGCCAGCAGTATCGACCGGGACAAGGCGGGAAACACTGAAGCTTTCTTT. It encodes CASSIDRDKAGNTEAFF.

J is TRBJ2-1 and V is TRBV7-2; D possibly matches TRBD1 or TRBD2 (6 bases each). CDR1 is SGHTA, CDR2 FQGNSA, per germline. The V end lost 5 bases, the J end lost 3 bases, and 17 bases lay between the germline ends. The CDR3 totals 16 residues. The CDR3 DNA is TGTGCCAGCAGCCACGGGCCGGGGGCTTACTACAATGAGCAGTTCTTC. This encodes CASSHGPGAYYNEQFF.

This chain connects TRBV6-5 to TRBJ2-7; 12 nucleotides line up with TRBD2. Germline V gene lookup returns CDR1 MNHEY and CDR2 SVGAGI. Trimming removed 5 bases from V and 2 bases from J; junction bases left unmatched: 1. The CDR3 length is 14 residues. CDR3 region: CASSTSGGTYEQYF. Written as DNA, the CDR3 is TGTGCCAGCAGTACTAGCGGGGGGACCTACGAGCAGTACTTC.

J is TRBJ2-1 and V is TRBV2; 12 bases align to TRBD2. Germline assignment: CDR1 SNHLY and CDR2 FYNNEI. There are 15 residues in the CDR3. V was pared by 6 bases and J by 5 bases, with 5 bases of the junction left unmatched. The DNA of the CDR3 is TGTGCCAGCAGGCCGACTAGCGGGAGTGACAATGAGCAGTTCTTC. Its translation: CASRPTSGSDNEQFF.

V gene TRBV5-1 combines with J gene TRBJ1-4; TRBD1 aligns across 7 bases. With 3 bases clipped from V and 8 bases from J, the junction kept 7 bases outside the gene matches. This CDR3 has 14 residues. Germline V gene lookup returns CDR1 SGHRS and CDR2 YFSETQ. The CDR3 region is CASSSDRVKEKLFF. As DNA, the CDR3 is TGCGCCAGCAGCTCCGACAGGGTTAAGGAAAAACTGTTTTTT.

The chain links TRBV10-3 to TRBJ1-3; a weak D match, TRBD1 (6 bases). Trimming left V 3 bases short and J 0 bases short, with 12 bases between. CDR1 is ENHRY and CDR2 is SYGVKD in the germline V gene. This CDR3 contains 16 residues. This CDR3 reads CAISDRDTNSGNTIYF. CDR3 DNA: TGTGCCATCAGTGACCGGGACACGAACTCTGGAAACACCATATATTTT.

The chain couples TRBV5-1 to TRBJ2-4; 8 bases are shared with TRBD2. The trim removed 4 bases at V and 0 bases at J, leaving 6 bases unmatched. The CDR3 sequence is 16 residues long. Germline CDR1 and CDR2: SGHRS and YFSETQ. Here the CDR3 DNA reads TGCGCCAGCAGCATAGCGGGACCCCTAGCCAAAAACATTCAGTACTTC. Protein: CASSIAGPLAKNIQYF.

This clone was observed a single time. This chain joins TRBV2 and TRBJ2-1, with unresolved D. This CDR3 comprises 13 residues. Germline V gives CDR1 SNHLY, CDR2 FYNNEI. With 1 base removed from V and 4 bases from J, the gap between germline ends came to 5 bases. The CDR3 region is CASSEEAYNEQFF. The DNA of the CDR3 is TGTGCCAGCAGTGAAGAAGCATACAATGAGCAGTTCTTC.

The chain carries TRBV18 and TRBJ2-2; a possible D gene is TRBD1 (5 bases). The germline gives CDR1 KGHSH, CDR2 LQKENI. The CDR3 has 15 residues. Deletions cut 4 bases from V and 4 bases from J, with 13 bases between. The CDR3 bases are TGTGCCAGCTCACTGTTAGGGGAAAGCACCGGGGAGCTGTTTTTT. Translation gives CASSLLGESTGELFF.

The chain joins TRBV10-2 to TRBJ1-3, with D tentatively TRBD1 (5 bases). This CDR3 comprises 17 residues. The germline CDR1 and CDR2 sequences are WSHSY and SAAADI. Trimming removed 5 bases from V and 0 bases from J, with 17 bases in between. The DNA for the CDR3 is TGCGCCAGCAGTCGGGGGGGGACCTTGAGCTCTGGAAACACCATATATTTT. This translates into CASSRGGTLSSGNTIYF.

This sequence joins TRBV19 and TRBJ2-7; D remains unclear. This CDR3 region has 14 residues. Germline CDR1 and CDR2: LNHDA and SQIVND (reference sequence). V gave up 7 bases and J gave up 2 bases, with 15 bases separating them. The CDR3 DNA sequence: TGTGCCAGTATTTTGCGCGGCCTAACCTACGAGCAGTACTTC. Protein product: CASILRGLTYEQYF.

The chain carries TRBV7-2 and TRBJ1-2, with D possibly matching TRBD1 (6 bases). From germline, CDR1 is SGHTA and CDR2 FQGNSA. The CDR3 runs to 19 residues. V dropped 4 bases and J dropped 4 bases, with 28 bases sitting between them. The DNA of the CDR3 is TGTGCCAGCAGCTCCGACCCCAAGGGGGGGCCCCCTCTGGGCTATGGCTACACCTTC. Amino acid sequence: CASSSDPKGGPPLGYGYTF.

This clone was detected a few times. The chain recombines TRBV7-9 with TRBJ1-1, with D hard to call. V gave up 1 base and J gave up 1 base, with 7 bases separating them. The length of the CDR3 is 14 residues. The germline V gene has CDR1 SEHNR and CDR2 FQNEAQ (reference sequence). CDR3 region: CASSLGTGNTEAFF. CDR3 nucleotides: TGTGCCAGCAGCTTAGGGACGGGGAACACTGAAGCTTTCTTT.

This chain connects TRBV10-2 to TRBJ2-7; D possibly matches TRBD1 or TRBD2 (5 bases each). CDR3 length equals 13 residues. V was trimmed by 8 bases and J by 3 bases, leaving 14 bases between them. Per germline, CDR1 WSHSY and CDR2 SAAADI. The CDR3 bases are TGCGCCAGCCGGGTGGGACCGGTCTACGAGCAGTACTTC. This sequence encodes CASRVGPVYEQYF.

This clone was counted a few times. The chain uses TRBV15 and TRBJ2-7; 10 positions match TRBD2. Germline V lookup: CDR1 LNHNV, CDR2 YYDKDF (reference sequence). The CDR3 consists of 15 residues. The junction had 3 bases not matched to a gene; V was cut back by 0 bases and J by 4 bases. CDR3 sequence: CATSRDLLAGYEQYF. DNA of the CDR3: TGTGCCACCAGCAGAGATCTACTAGCGGGATACGAGCAGTACTTC.

The CDR3 DNA reads as TGTGCCAGCTCACCAACCGCCCAGGGGGAATTCCAGCCCCAGCATTTT. Translating gives CASSPTAQGEFQPQHF. V gene TRBV18 combines with J gene TRBJ1-5; 7 bases match TRBD1. CDR1 KGHSH and CDR2 LQKENI come from the germline V gene. The V segment lost 2 bases and the J segment 7 bases; nucleotides outside the gene matches: 11. The CDR3 is 16 amino acids.

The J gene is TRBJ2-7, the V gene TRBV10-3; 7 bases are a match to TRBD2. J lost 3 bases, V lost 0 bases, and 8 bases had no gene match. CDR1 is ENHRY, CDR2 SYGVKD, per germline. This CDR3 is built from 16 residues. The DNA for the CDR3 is TGTGCCATCAGTGAGTCGGGAGCGGGATTGGGCTACGAGCAGTACTTC. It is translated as CAISESGAGLGYEQYF.

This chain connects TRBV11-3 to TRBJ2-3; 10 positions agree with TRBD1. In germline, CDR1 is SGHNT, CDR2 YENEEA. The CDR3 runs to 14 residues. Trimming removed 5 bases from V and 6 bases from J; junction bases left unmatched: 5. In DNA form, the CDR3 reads TGTGCCAGCAGCAAGACAGGGGGCGGTGATACGCAGTATTTT. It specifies CASSKTGGGDTQYF.

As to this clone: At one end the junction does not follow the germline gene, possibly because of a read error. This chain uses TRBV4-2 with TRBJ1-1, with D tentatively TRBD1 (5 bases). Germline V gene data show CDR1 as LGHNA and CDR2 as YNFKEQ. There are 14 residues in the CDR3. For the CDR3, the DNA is TGTGCCAGCAGCCAAGAAAACCGACCTTGGACACCGGACTTC. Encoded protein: CASSQENRPWTPDF.